This T cell receptor beta chain was identified in a study of regulatory T cells in long-lasting Graves disease. Stated time point: persistent/refractory GD, antithyroid drugs over 5 years with positive TRAb. Extracted PBMC RNA gave rise to the TCR library. For TCR beta, libraries came from iRepertoire HTBI primers and Arm-PCR of CDR3 regions. TCRdb called the multiplex PCR reads again in MiXCR, with one record for every CDR3 protein. The sample yields a few hundred thousand distinct CDR3 sequences, 23% seen once. CDR1 LNHDA and CDR2 SQIVND come from the germline V gene (reference sequence). The CDR3 totals 13 residues. Trimming pared 0 bases from V and 6 bases from J, leaving 6 bases between. This clonotype was observed once.

The sequence was collected from a female donor with Graves disease. Sequenced material: peripheral blood mononuclear cells (PBMCs), taken when the disease was refractory, from a patient treated with antithyroid drugs. The J gene is TRBJ2-4, the V gene TRBV19, with TRBD1 as a possible D gene (6 bases). Here the CDR3 DNA reads TGTGCCAGTAGTATAGACAGGGGAAACATTCAGTACTTC. Translating gives CASSIDRGNIQYF.